Shown below are 20 T cell receptor beta chains from a single sample sequenced in a study of T cells in Graves' hyperthyroidism and ophthalmopathy. The CDR3 regions of TCR beta were amplified from RNA transcripts. In the first-round RT-PCR of the TCR CDR3, the HTBI primer set was used. In TCRdb, the multiplex PCR reads were re-called with MiXCR into one record per CDR3 protein. The repertoire includes roughly 740,000 distinct CDR3 sequences, about a sixth of them detected once, and approximately 8.4% sits in the top ten. The sample comprised blood. All receptors come from a man aged 18 to 30 with Graves' hyperthyroidism.

The chain joins TRBV28 to TRBJ1-5; D ambiguous. CDR1 is MDHEN, CDR2 SYDVKM, per germline. The CDR3 is 14 amino acids. Trimming left V 0 bases short and J 7 bases short, with 10 bases between. CDR3 sequence (DNA): TGTGCCAGCAGTTTATGGACCTATGGGCAGCCCCAGCATTTT. Translation: CASSLWTYGQPQHF.

This clonotype came up a few times. The rearrangement links TRBV27 to TRBJ1-5; 9 nucleotides agree with TRBD1. The CDR3 loop spans 15 amino acids. Unmatched junction bases numbered 5, after V lost 5 bases and J lost 3 bases. Looked up from germline, CDR1 is MNHEY and CDR2 is SMNVEV (reference sequence). CDR3 loop: CASSPGTGNNQPQHF. As DNA, the CDR3 is TGTGCCAGCAGTCCCGGGACAGGGAACAATCAGCCCCAGCATTTT.

Details on this clonotype: A junction end diverges from the germline sequence, so it may reflect a read error. The chain is built from TRBV5-1 and TRBJ1-3, with D unresolved. Per the germline V gene, CDR1 is SGHRS and CDR2 is YFSETQ. The CDR3 extends over 16 amino acids. CDR3 DNA sequence: TGTGCCAGCAGCTTGGAGGGAGGGAGCTCTGGAAACACCATATATTTT. Translated: CASSLEGGSSGNTIYF.

V usage is TRBV4-2 and J usage is TRBJ2-2; D gene uncertain. The CDR3 sequence is 15 residues long. CDR1 LGHNA and CDR2 YNFKEQ come from the germline V gene. V was clipped by 0 bases and J by 10 bases, with 15 bases between them. CDR3 nucleotide sequence: TGTGCCAGCAGCCAAGACGCGGCGGACCCGACGGAGCTGTTTTTT. This sequence encodes CASSQDAADPTELFF.

This clonotype was counted at least ten times. The rearrangement joins TRBV2 to TRBJ2-2; 8 positions match TRBD1. Unmatched junction bases numbered 6, after V lost 4 bases and J lost 5 bases. CDR3 length: 15 amino acids. CDR1 is SNHLY, CDR2 FYNNEI, per germline. CDR3 residues: CASSASHRGTGELFF. Here the CDR3 DNA reads TGTGCCAGCAGTGCTTCTCACAGGGGGACCGGGGAGCTGTTTTTT.

This clonotype was detected only a few times. The V call is TRBV9, the J call TRBJ2-5; D unclear. The germline V and J ends were trimmed by 3 bases and 2 bases, with 5 bases remaining between them. Germline V CDR1 and CDR2: SGDLS, YYNGEE. The CDR3 extends over 12 amino acids. The CDR3 region has the DNA TGTGCCAGCAGCGCCAATCAAGAGACCCAGTACTTC. Amino acid sequence: CASSANQETQYF.

The rearrangement uses TRBV6-2 or TRBV6-3 and TRBJ2-2; no firm D call. V was trimmed by 2 bases and J by 0 bases, leaving 10 bases between them. The CDR3 is 16 amino acids. Germline V gene sequence: CDR1 MNHEY, CDR2 SVGEGT. CDR3 sequence reads: CASSYAMASNTGELFF. For the CDR3, the DNA is TGTGCCAGCAGTTACGCCATGGCCTCGAACACCGGGGAGCTGTTTTTT.

This clonotype was recorded many times. The DNA of the CDR3 is TGTGCCAGCAGCTTGGGAATCGTGACCCATGAGCAGTTCTTC. Residues: CASSLGIVTHEQFF. The J gene is TRBJ2-1, the V gene TRBV11-3; D not resolved. Germline V CDR1 and CDR2: SGHNT, YENEEA. This CDR3 is 14 amino acids long. V lost 3 bases to trimming and J lost 8 bases, with 14 bases between them.

This clonotype was detected many times. This CDR3 is CASRGVHEQYF. CDR3 in DNA: TGTGCCAGCAGAGGGGTCCACGAGCAGTACTTC. The chain is built from TRBV2 and TRBJ2-7; a possible D gene is TRBD1 (5 bases). Trimming pared 6 bases from V and 5 bases from J, leaving 8 bases between. CDR1 is SNHLY and CDR2 is FYNNEI in the germline V gene. The length of the CDR3 is 11 residues.

This clonotype was recorded at least ten times. The J gene is TRBJ2-3, the V gene TRBV9; D remains ambiguous. The CDR3 runs to 13 residues. V was trimmed by 0 bases and J by 4 bases, leaving 6 bases between them. The germline V gene encodes CDR1 SGDLS and CDR2 YYNGEE. Here the CDR3 DNA reads TGTGCCAGCAGCGTAGCTCAGTCAGATACGCAGTATTTT. Its translation: CASSVAQSDTQYF.

This clonotype was observed a few times. The chain is built from TRBV3-1 and TRBJ2-1; D is unclear. The germline V gene encodes CDR1 LGHDT and CDR2 YNNKEL (reference sequence). The length of the CDR3 is 15 residues. Deletions cut 3 bases from V and 3 bases from J, with 12 bases between. CDR3 residues: CASSHGLVGYNEQFF. DNA for the CDR3: TGTGCCAGCAGCCATGGCCTAGTTGGCTACAATGAGCAGTTCTTC.

This clonotype was observed at least ten times. The chain joins TRBV7-2 to TRBJ1-1, with TRBD1 matching over 9 bases. The CDR3 length is 14 residues. Germline trimming cut 1 base from V and 3 bases from J; bases unmatched to any gene: 0. Per the germline V gene, CDR1 is SGHTA and CDR2 is FQGNSA. CDR3 nucleotide sequence: TGTGCCAGCAGCTTAGACAGGGGGCACACTGAAGCTTTCTTT. Translated: CASSLDRGHTEAFF.

Concerning this clonotype: One base away lies a much larger clone, so this may be a sequencing read error. The V gene is TRBV7-9, the J gene TRBJ1-1, with 7 bases that match TRBD1. This CDR3 region has 14 residues. The V gene end was trimmed by 5 bases and the J gene end by 3 bases; junction bases not matched to a gene: 6. Per germline, CDR1 SEHNR and CDR2 FQNEAQ (reference sequence). In DNA, the CDR3 is TGTGCCAGCAGCCCCCAGGGGGGTTACACTGAAGCTTTCTTT. It encodes CASSPQGGYTEAFF.

This clonotype was observed at least ten times. The V gene is TRBV18, the J gene TRBJ2-3; TRBD2 might be the D (5 bases). The germline gives CDR1 KGHSH, CDR2 LQKENI. The CDR3 totals 12 residues. Trimming stripped 3 bases from V and 6 bases from J, with 7 bases between. DNA for the CDR3: TGTGCCAGCTCACCTTGGACTGATACGCAGTATTTT. Its protein product is CASSPWTDTQYF.

This clonotype has a count of ten or more. V and J are TRBV11-1 and TRBJ2-7; no firm D call. CDR3 length equals 13 residues. V lost 1 base to trimming and J lost 7 bases, with 11 bases between them. Per the germline V gene, CDR1 is SGHAT and CDR2 is FQDESV (reference sequence). The CDR3: CASSLDLLREQYF. CDR3 nucleotide sequence: TGTGCCAGCAGCTTAGACTTGTTAAGGGAGCAGTACTTC. Drawing the rest from reference TRBV11-1 and TRBJ2-7, the complete variable domain is EAEVAQSPRYKITEKSQAVAFWCDPISGHATLYWYRQILGQGPELLVQFQDESVVDDSQLPKDRFSAERLKGVDSTLKIQPAELGDSAMYLCASSLDLLREQYFGPGTRLTVT.

This clonotype has a handful of counts. V gene TRBV7-3 combines with J gene TRBJ2-3; D remains unclear. Germline-derived CDR1 and CDR2 are SGHTA and FQGTGA. The CDR3 extends over 14 amino acids. V shed 4 bases and J shed 4 bases, with 12 bases lying between them. The CDR3 here is CASSSARLPDTQYF. The CDR3 DNA reads TGTGCCAGCAGCTCCGCTCGTCTTCCAGATACGCAGTATTTT.

Details on this clonotype: This may arise from a read error, as a much more abundant clone is one base away. This chain uses TRBV6-4 with TRBJ2-7, with TRBD1 identical over 10 bases. The CDR3 length is 15 residues. Germline V gene data show CDR1 as MRHNA and CDR2 as SNTAGT. The junction had 7 bases not matched to a gene; V was cut back by 6 bases and J by 2 bases. The CDR3 nucleotides read TGTGCCAGCAGCAGAACCGGGACAGGGGCCTACGAGCAGTACTTC. Its protein product is CASSRTGTGAYEQYF.

This clonotype was observed at least ten times. V usage is TRBV28 and J usage is TRBJ2-7, with no clear D. Germline-derived CDR1 and CDR2 are MDHEN and SYDVKM. Trimming removed 1 base at V and 3 bases at J, with 13 bases between. This CDR3 has 15 residues. CDR3 sequence: CASSLFAPPDYEQYF. CDR3 nucleotide sequence: TGTGCCAGCAGTTTATTCGCGCCCCCAGACTACGAGCAGTACTTC. The full variable domain, completed using reference TRBV28 and TRBJ2-7, is DVKVTQSSRYLVKRTGEKVFLECVQDMDHENMFWYRQDPGLGLRLIYFSYDVKMKEKGDIPEGYSVSREKKERFSLILESASTNQTSMYLCASSLFAPPDYEQYFGPGTRLTVT.

This clonotype was found many times. The chain has TRBV3-1 and TRBJ2-5; 7 nucleotides align to TRBD2. The germline CDR1 and CDR2 sequences are LGHDT and YNNKEL (reference sequence). J was trimmed by 5 bases and V by 0 bases; bases with no gene match: 6. This CDR3 comprises 15 residues. The CDR3 reads CASSQDGLVTETQYF. Written as DNA, the CDR3 is TGTGCCAGCAGCCAAGATGGACTAGTGACTGAGACCCAGTACTTC.

CDR3 region: CASTNQRTEAFF. Here the CDR3 DNA reads TGTGCCAGTACCAACCAGAGGACTGAAGCTTTCTTT. The V gene is TRBV12-3 or TRBV12-4, the J gene TRBJ1-1; D not certain. Between the trimmed V and J ends, which lost 9 bases and 5 bases, there was a span of 13 bases. The CDR3 is 12 residues long.